Shown below are 12 T cell receptor beta chains from a single sample sequenced in a study of blood T cell repertoires in COVID-19. Libraries were prepared by immunoSEQ multiplex PCR; TCRdb keeps only in-frame clonotypes and omits some of them. The sample contains roughly 120,000 clones, approximately 84% of which appear only once. Material for sequencing was peripheral blood. These receptors came from a woman between 45 and 65 years old with acute or convalescent COVID-19.

The chain employs TRBV11-2 and TRBJ1-1; 9 bases are a match to TRBD1. The trim removed 6 bases at V and 5 bases at J, leaving 13 bases unmatched. This CDR3 region has 16 residues. Germline CDR1 and CDR2: SGHAT and FQNNGV. The CDR3 sequence is CASSHTGTGIGTEAFF. Written as DNA, the CDR3 is TGTGCCAGCAGTCATACCGGGACAGGGATTGGTACTGAAGCTTTCTTT.

This clone was picked up one time. The V gene is TRBV5-1, the J gene TRBJ1-2; 8 nucleotides match TRBD1. CDR3 size: 14 residues. Germline assignment: CDR1 SGHRS and CDR2 YFSETQ. V was clipped by 0 bases and J by 8 bases; unmatched bases: 6. The chain's CDR3 is CASSLAQGVGGYTF. Written as DNA, the CDR3 is TGCGCCAGCAGCTTGGCACAGGGGGTAGGGGGCTACACCTTC.

The gene calls are TRBV4-2 and TRBJ1-2, with D possibly matching TRBD1 (6 bases). Per germline, CDR1 LGHNA and CDR2 YNFKEQ. The length of the CDR3 is 15 residues. Trimming removed 3 bases at V and 5 bases at J, with 16 bases between. The CDR3 region is CASSQGAEELYGYTF. The CDR3 nucleotides read TGTGCCAGCAGCCAGGGGGCGGAGGAGCTGTATGGCTACACCTTC.

This clone was detected once. The chain carries TRBV19 and TRBJ1-1; TRBD1 matches at 9 bases. The germline V gene has CDR1 LNHDA and CDR2 SQIVND (reference sequence). The CDR3 length is 14 residues. The trim removed 7 bases at V and 11 bases at J, leaving 14 bases unmatched. The CDR3 DNA reads as TGTGCCAGTAACCGGGACAGGGCAAAAGTAGCGGCTTTCTTT. This gives the protein CASNRDRAKVAAFF.

In this sample, this clone turned up a few times. The chain has TRBV18 and TRBJ1-2; no clear D. CDR3 length: 15 residues. V lost 4 bases and J 4 bases, leaving 16 bases between the germline ends. Per the germline V gene, CDR1 is KGHSH and CDR2 is LQKENI. CDR3 nucleotide sequence: TGTGCCAGCTCACAGAATAGCTTCTCCAGCTATGGCTACACCTTC. The encoded protein is CASSQNSFSSYGYTF. The whole variable domain, remainder taken from reference TRBV18 and TRBJ1-2, is NAGVMQNPRHLVRRRGQEARLRCSPMKGHSHVYWYRQLPEEGLKFMVYLQKENIIDESGMPKERFSAEFPKEGPSILRIQQVVRGDSAAYFCASSQNSFSSYGYTFGSGTRLTVV.

This clone was seen a handful of times. The genes are TRBV6-5 and TRBJ1-5; D is unclear. The CDR3 runs 14 residues. Germline V gene sequence: CDR1 MNHEY, CDR2 SVGAGI. Trimming stripped 6 bases from V and 6 bases from J, with 15 bases between. In DNA, the CDR3 is TGTGCCAGCAGCCAGAACCTCGCGGGTCAGCCCCAGCATTTT. Its translation is CASSQNLAGQPQHF.

The chain is built from TRBV10-3 and TRBJ2-5; 11 bases are shared with TRBD1. CDR1 is ENHRY and CDR2 is SYGVKD in the germline V gene. The length of the CDR3 is 15 residues. V gave up 10 bases and J gave up 2 bases; unmatched junction bases: 9. The CDR3 DNA follows: TGTGCCACCGGGGGGGACAGGGGGTTTCAAGAGACCCAGTACTTC. Residues: CATGGDRGFQETQYF.

The chain combines TRBV2 with TRBJ2-1; 13 nucleotides match TRBD2. The CDR3 spans 15 residues. CDR1 SNHLY and CDR2 FYNNEI come from the germline V gene. The junction had 4 bases not matched to a gene; V was cut back by 7 bases and J by 4 bases. CDR3 protein: CASNPLAGGYNEQFF. DNA of the CDR3: TGTGCCAGCAACCCACTAGCGGGGGGGTACAATGAGCAGTTCTTC.

For the CDR3, the DNA is TGTGCCAGCTCACCACCGGGGGGAAGATACACTGAAGCTTTCTTT. Translated, it gives CASSPPGGRYTEAFF. This rearrangement joins TRBV18 to TRBJ1-1; a weak D match, TRBD1 (5 bases). The length of the CDR3 is 15 residues. Germline loops: CDR1 KGHSH, CDR2 LQKENI. With 0 bases removed from V and 3 bases from J, the gap between germline ends came to 11 bases.

For this clone: This CDR3 is also generated by other DNA sequences in the sample. The J gene is TRBJ1-2, the V gene TRBV5-1; 7 bases are a match to TRBD1. The J segment lost 0 bases and the V segment lost 4 bases, leaving 3 bases of the junction unmatched. Looked up from germline, CDR1 is SGHRS and CDR2 is YFSETQ. This CDR3 has 14 amino acids. CDR3 residues: CASSPGTANYGYTF. CDR3 in DNA: TGCGCCAGCAGCCCAGGGACAGCTAACTATGGCTACACCTTC. The full variable domain, its missing parts supplied by reference TRBV5-1 and TRBJ1-2, is KAGVTQTPRYLIKTRGQQVTLSCSPISGHRSVSWYQQTPGQGLQFLFEYFSETQRNKGNFPGRFSGRQFSNSRSEMNVSTLELGDSALYLCASSPGTANYGYTFGSGTRLTVV.

This chain uses TRBV5-1 with TRBJ1-5; no reliable D call. CDR1 is SGHRS, CDR2 YFSETQ, per germline. Trimming shortened V by 4 bases and J by 2 bases, and 16 bases separated the two germline ends. This CDR3 is built from 16 residues. The CDR3 region has the DNA TGCGCCAGCAGCCTAAGCCCCGGCCAGGGCAATCAGCCCCAGCATTTT. This encodes CASSLSPGQGNQPQHF.

V is TRBV4-1 and J is TRBJ2-2; 7 bases fit TRBD2. V lost 3 bases to trimming and J lost 0 bases; unmatched junction nucleotides: 7. This CDR3 contains 17 residues. Germline CDR1 is MGHRA and CDR2 is YSYEKL. CDR3: CASSHSSAGANTGELFF. The CDR3 DNA is TGCGCCAGCAGCCACTCCTCGGCGGGGGCGAACACCGGGGAGCTGTTTTTT.